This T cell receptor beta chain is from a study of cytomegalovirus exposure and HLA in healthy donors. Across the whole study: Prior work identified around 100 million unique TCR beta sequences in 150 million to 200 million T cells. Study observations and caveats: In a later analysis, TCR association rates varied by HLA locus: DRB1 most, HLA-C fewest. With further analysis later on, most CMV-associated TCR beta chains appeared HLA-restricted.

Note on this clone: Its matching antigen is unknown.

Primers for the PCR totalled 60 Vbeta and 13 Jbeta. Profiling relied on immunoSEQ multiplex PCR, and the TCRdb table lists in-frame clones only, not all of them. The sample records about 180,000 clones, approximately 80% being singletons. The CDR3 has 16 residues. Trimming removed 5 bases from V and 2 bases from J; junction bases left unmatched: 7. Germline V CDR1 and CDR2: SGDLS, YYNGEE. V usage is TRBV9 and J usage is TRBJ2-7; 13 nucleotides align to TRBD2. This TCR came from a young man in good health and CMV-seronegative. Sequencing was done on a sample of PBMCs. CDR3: CASSVGLAGAPYEQYF. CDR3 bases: TGTGCCAGCAGTGTCGGACTAGCGGGAGCTCCCTACGAGCAGTACTTC.